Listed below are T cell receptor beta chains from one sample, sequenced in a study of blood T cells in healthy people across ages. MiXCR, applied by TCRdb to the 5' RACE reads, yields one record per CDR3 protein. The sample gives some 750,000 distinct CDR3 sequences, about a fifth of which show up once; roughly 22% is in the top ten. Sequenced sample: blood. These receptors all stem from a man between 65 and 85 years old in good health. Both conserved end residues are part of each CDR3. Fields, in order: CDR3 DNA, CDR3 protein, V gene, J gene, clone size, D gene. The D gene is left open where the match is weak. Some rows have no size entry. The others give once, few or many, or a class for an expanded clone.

CDR3nt: TGCGCCAGCACCCAACCCCGGGAACAAGATACGCAGTATTTT
CDR3aa: CASTQPREQDTQYF
v_gene: TRBV5-1
j_gene: TRBJ2-3
abundance: few
d_gene: NA

CDR3nt: TGTGCCAGCAGGGGGGGGGACCGCTACGAGCAGTACTTC
CDR3aa: CASRGGDRYEQYF
v_gene: TRBV6-5
j_gene: TRBJ2-7
abundance: NA
d_gene: TRBD2

CDR3nt: TGCAGTGCTAGAGATGCGGGCCGTAAGGAAAAACTGTTTTTT
CDR3aa: CSARDAGRKEKLFF
v_gene: TRBV20-1
j_gene: TRBJ1-4
abundance: few
d_gene: NA

CDR3nt: TGTGCCAGCAGTGAAGATGCAGGCGCTCAAGAGACCCAGTACTTC
CDR3aa: CASSEDAGAQETQYF
v_gene: TRBV2
j_gene: TRBJ2-5
abundance: NA
d_gene: NA

CDR3nt: TGTGCCAGCAGCGTTGGTAACAGGGAAAGTGAGCAGTACTTC
CDR3aa: CASSVGNRESEQYF
v_gene: TRBV9
j_gene: TRBJ2-7
abundance: few
d_gene: NA

CDR3nt: TGTGCCAGTAGCCCGGGGGTTCCGATGAACACTGAAGCTTTCTTT
CDR3aa: CASSPGVPMNTEAFF
v_gene: TRBV19
j_gene: TRBJ1-1
abundance: NA
d_gene: NA

CDR3nt: TGCAGTGCTAGAAGGCCAGGGCGCTCCTACGAGCAGTACTTC
CDR3aa: CSARRPGRSYEQYF
v_gene: TRBV20-1
j_gene: TRBJ2-7
abundance: NA
d_gene: NA

CDR3nt: TGTGCCAGCAGTTCGACAACACCGGGACAGGGAAACACCATATATTTT
CDR3aa: CASSSTTPGQGNTIYF
v_gene: TRBV12-3/TRBV12-4
j_gene: TRBJ1-3
abundance: NA
d_gene: TRBD1

CDR3nt: TGTGCCAGCAGTTCCCAGACATGGCACTATGGCTACACCTTC
CDR3aa: CASSSQTWHYGYTF
v_gene: TRBV28
j_gene: TRBJ1-2
abundance: few
d_gene: NA

CDR3nt: TGTGCCAGCAGTAAGCGGGATTCCTACAATGAGCAGTTCTTC
CDR3aa: CASSKRDSYNEQFF
v_gene: TRBV12-3/TRBV12-4
j_gene: TRBJ2-1
abundance: few
d_gene: TRBD2

CDR3nt: TGCGCCAGCAGCTCTCTCGGACAGGCCTACAATGAGCAGTTCTTC
CDR3aa: CASSSLGQAYNEQFF
v_gene: TRBV5-1
j_gene: TRBJ2-1
abundance: many
d_gene: TRBD1

CDR3nt: TGCGCCAGCAGCTTGGCAGCTAGCGGAGCCTACGAGCAGTACTTC
CDR3aa: CASSLAASGAYEQYF
v_gene: TRBV5-1
j_gene: TRBJ2-7
abundance: NA
d_gene: TRBD2

CDR3nt: TGCAGTGCTAGAGATTGGCTAGCTAGGAGCTCCTACAATGAGCAGTTCTTC
CDR3aa: CSARDWLARSSYNEQFF
v_gene: TRBV20-1
j_gene: TRBJ2-1
abundance: few
d_gene: NA

CDR3nt: TGTGCCAGCAGTTTTCGCGGGGGGAATGAGCAGTTCTTC
CDR3aa: CASSFRGGNEQFF
v_gene: TRBV7-9
j_gene: TRBJ2-1
abundance: many
d_gene: TRBD2